What follows are 29 T cell receptor beta chains derived from one specimen sequenced in a study of blood T cells in healthy people across ages. Combining a sample-barcoded 5' primer with a J-beta primer mix, a second PCR ran for 7 to 11 cycles. In TCRdb, the 5' RACE reads were re-called with MiXCR into one record per CDR3 protein. The table shows approximately 800,000 distinct CDR3 sequences, with 56% occurring only once. The sample comprised blood. Every receptor here comes from a man aged 40-49 years in good health.

This clonotype was seen more than once but under ten times. V and J are TRBV20-1 and TRBJ2-5; D is unclear. The CDR3 is 14 amino acids. CDR1 and CDR2 from the germline V gene are DFQATT and SNEGSKA (reference sequence). V dropped 1 base and J dropped 1 base, with 10 bases sitting between them. In nucleotides, the CDR3 is TGCAGTGCTAGAGTAGTCCAGGTCCAAGAGACCCAGTACTTC. Residues: CSARVVQVQETQYF.

The gene calls are TRBV10-3 and TRBJ2-7, with 7 bases fitting TRBD1. CDR3 length: 15 amino acids. Germline V gives CDR1 ENHRY, CDR2 SYGVKD. With V trimmed by 3 bases and J by 4 bases, 9 bases remained unmatched. The CDR3 bases are TGTGCCATCAGTGATGGGGGCAGGGGGTATTACGAGCAGTACTTC. Translating it yields CAISDGGRGYYEQYF.

The V call is TRBV28, the J call TRBJ2-5; 10 nucleotides agree with TRBD1. The germline CDR1 and CDR2 sequences are MDHEN and SYDVKM. This CDR3 spans 17 amino acids. The V gene end was trimmed by 8 bases and the J gene end by 2 bases; junction bases not matched to a gene: 14. The CDR3 spells CASPTQGQGGPQETQYF. The CDR3 nucleotides are TGTGCCAGCCCAACCCAAGGACAGGGGGGCCCACAAGAGACCCAGTACTTC. The entire variable domain, with the rest obtained from reference TRBV28 and TRBJ2-5, is as follows: DVKVTQSSRYLVKRTGEKVFLECVQDMDHENMFWYRQDPGLGLRLIYFSYDVKMKEKGDIPEGYSVSREKKERFSLILESASTNQTSMYLCASPTQGQGGPQETQYFGPGTRLLVL.

The CDR3 coding sequence is TGTGCCAGCAGAATGACAGGGGAGAAGACCCAGTACTTC. Amino acid sequence: CASRMTGEKTQYF. J is TRBJ2-7 and V is TRBV25-1; 8 positions agree with TRBD1. The end of the DNA is better explained by TRBJ2-5, so the J call may be wrong. The CDR3 has 13 residues. Germline loops: CDR1 MGHDK, CDR2 SYGVNS.

The genes are TRBV20-1 and TRBJ1-2, with D possibly being TRBD1 (6 bases). The CDR3 is 13 amino acids. Germline V gene data show CDR1 as DFQATT and CDR2 as SNEGSKA (reference sequence). V lost 2 bases, J lost 7 bases, and 14 bases lay in between. The CDR3 DNA follows: TGCAGTGCTAGACGTCAGGGGATCATTGGCTACACCTTC. As protein: CSARRQGIIGYTF.

CDR3: CASSVAAGSDEQFF. CDR3 nucleotides: TGTGCCAGCAGCGTCGCCGCAGGATCCGACGAGCAGTTCTTC. This chain connects TRBV7-9 to TRBJ2-1; no firm D call. CDR1 is SEHNR and CDR2 is FQNEAQ in the germline V gene (reference sequence). CDR3 length: 14 residues. V was cut by 5 bases and J by 10 bases, with 18 bases left in between.

This chain links TRBV9 with TRBJ2-2; tentatively, D is TRBD1 (5 bases). This CDR3 is built from 15 residues. Trimming stripped 0 bases from V and 7 bases from J, with 13 bases between. Germline V gene sequence: CDR1 SGDLS, CDR2 YYNGEE. The CDR3 here is CASSVEGSSGGELFF. In DNA, the CDR3 is TGTGCCAGCAGCGTAGAGGGGTCTAGTGGCGGGGAGCTGTTTTTT.

This clonotype showed up just a few times. This rearrangement joins TRBV24-1 to TRBJ2-5; tentative D call: TRBD1 (5 bases). Germline V gives CDR1 KGHDR, CDR2 SFDVKD. The CDR3 spans 14 residues. The V end lost 3 bases, the J end lost 1 base, and 8 bases lay between the germline ends. In nucleotides, the CDR3 is TGTGCCACCAGTGATAGGGGTAGCCAAGAGACCCAGTACTTC. The encoded protein is CATSDRGSQETQYF.

Comment on this clonotype: A read error may be the cause here, since a much bigger clone is one base away. CDR3: CASSYSKGRGFIQYF. In DNA form, the CDR3 reads TGTGCCAGCAGTTACTCGAAAGGACGGGGGTTTATTCAGTACTTC. The J gene is TRBJ2-4, the V gene TRBV6-5; D perhaps matches TRBD2 (6 bases). The germline V and J ends were trimmed by 0 bases and 10 bases, with 16 bases remaining between them. The CDR3 extends over 15 amino acids. CDR1 is MNHEY, CDR2 SVGAGI, per germline.

The V call is TRBV7-3, the J call TRBJ2-1; D gene unclear. V was pared by 6 bases and J by 9 bases, with 15 bases between. The CDR3 is 13 residues long. Germline V lookup: CDR1 SGHTA, CDR2 FQGTGA. This chain's CDR3 is CASSFSSSGEQFF. CDR3 coding DNA: TGTGCCAGCAGTTTTTCTAGTTCCGGTGAGCAGTTCTTC.

This chain links TRBV10-3 with TRBJ1-1; D possibly corresponds to TRBD1 (5 bases). Germline values: CDR1 ENHRY, CDR2 SYGVKD. The V end lost 0 bases, the J end lost 1 base, and 12 bases lay between the germline ends. The CDR3 spans 16 residues. CDR3: CAISESRTDRNTEAFF. Here the CDR3 DNA reads TGTGCCATCAGTGAGTCGAGAACAGACAGGAACACTGAAGCTTTCTTT.

The chain carries TRBV29-1 and TRBJ1-1, with D unresolved. CDR3 length: 9 amino acids. From germline, CDR1 is SQVTM and CDR2 ANQGSEA. The ends were cut back, 6 bases at V and 7 bases at J, with 6 bases in the middle. CDR3 protein: CSVGGEAFF. For the CDR3, the DNA is TGCAGCGTAGGAGGTGAAGCTTTCTTT.

The rearrangement uses TRBV12-3 or TRBV12-4 and TRBJ2-7; D may be TRBD1 or TRBD2 (5 bases each). V lost 6 bases and J 2 bases, leaving 14 bases between the germline ends. The CDR3 is made up of 14 amino acids. The CDR3 sequence is CASRDTRGAYEQYF. The CDR3 DNA sequence: TGTGCCAGCAGGGATACTAGAGGGGCCTACGAGCAGTACTTC.

The V call is TRBV20-1, the J call TRBJ1-2, with D maybe TRBD1 (6 bases). The CDR3 has 14 amino acids. Trimming removed 3 bases at V and 2 bases at J, with 13 bases between. Per germline, CDR1 DFQATT and CDR2 SNEGSKA (reference sequence). CDR3 sequence reads: CSASPWTDNYGYTF. CDR3 coding DNA: TGCAGTGCTAGCCCGTGGACAGACAACTATGGCTACACCTTC.

The rearrangement uses TRBV25-1 and TRBJ2-5; D perhaps matches TRBD2 (5 bases). Trimming pared 7 bases from V and 11 bases from J, leaving 14 bases between. Germline V gene sequence: CDR1 MGHDK, CDR2 SYGVNS. This CDR3 comprises 11 residues. This chain's CDR3 is CASMESREQYF. CDR3 sequence (DNA): TGTGCCAGCATGGAATCGAGGGAGCAGTACTTC.

A few counts support this clonotype. The J gene is TRBJ2-3, the V gene TRBV28, with 7 bases fitting TRBD1. CDR3 length: 16 residues. Per the germline V gene, CDR1 is MDHEN and CDR2 is SYDVKM. The V segment lost 7 bases and the J segment 10 bases; nucleotides outside the gene matches: 20. CDR3 in amino acids: CASTNSGTAILSPQYF. The DNA for the CDR3 is TGTGCCAGCACAAACTCGGGGACAGCAATCCTAAGTCCGCAGTATTTT.

The V call is TRBV4-3, the J call TRBJ2-7; 8 nucleotides align to TRBD1. Germline assignment: CDR1 LGHNA and CDR2 YSLEER. This CDR3 spans 15 amino acids. V lost 2 bases to trimming and J lost 5 bases; unmatched junction nucleotides: 8. The CDR3 protein is CASSQSGQGFHEQYF. CDR3 DNA sequence: TGCGCCAGCAGCCAATCCGGACAGGGTTTCCACGAGCAGTACTTC.

The chain has TRBV5-1 and TRBJ1-5; no clear D. The CDR3 consists of 16 residues. V was trimmed by 3 bases and J by 3 bases, leaving 16 bases between them. Germline V gives CDR1 SGHRS, CDR2 YFSETQ. The CDR3 region is CASSWGPTGINQPQHF. Written as DNA, the CDR3 is TGCGCCAGCAGCTGGGGTCCTACTGGGATCAATCAGCCCCAGCATTTT.

This clonotype was observed a few times. The chain couples TRBV7-2 to TRBJ2-3; 9 positions match TRBD1. This CDR3 is 14 amino acids long. CDR1 and CDR2 from the germline V gene are SGHTA and FQGNSA. V was pared by 6 bases and J by 3 bases, with 4 bases of the junction left unmatched. The CDR3 coding sequence is TGTGCCAGCAGTGGGACAGGGTTTACAGATACGCAGTATTTT. It yields the protein CASSGTGFTDTQYF.

This chain links TRBV29-1 with TRBJ2-1; 8 bases map to TRBD2. V lost 8 bases to trimming and J lost 5 bases; unmatched junction nucleotides: 11. The germline V gene encodes CDR1 SQVTM and CDR2 ANQGSEA. The CDR3 is made up of 14 amino acids. CDR3 region: CSSARGDFNNEQFF. CDR3 sequence (DNA): TGCAGCTCCGCGCGGGGGGACTTTAACAATGAGCAGTTCTTC.

The chain uses TRBV6-2 or TRBV6-3 and TRBJ2-4, with 13 bases identical to TRBD2. The DNA end is a closer match to TRBJ2-7, so the J assignment may be wrong. The length of the CDR3 is 19 residues. Germline V gene data show CDR1 as MNHEY and CDR2 as SVGEGT. The CDR3 DNA reads TGTGCCAGCAGTTACTCTCGGGGGATTGGGACTAGCGGGATCTACGAGCAGTACTTC. This codes for CASSYSRGIGTSGIYEQYF.

In regard to this clonotype: Since a much larger clone is just one base distant, this may be a read error. The genes are TRBV6-5 and TRBJ2-1; D is tentatively TRBD1 or TRBD2 (6 bases each). CDR3 length equals 15 residues. Germline CDR1 and CDR2: MNHEY and SVGAGI. Deletions cut 1 base from V and 2 bases from J, with 9 bases between. The CDR3 spells CASSYFGGPYNEQFF. The CDR3 coding sequence is TGTGCCAGCAGTTACTTCGGGGGCCCCTACAATGAGCAGTTCTTC.

The chain couples TRBV20-1 to TRBJ2-3, with 7 bases aligning to TRBD1. The CDR3 has 16 amino acids. V shed 0 bases, J shed 6 bases, and the junction held 12 bases outside the gene matches. Germline V gene sequence: CDR1 DFQATT, CDR2 SNEGSKA (reference sequence). Written as DNA, the CDR3 is TGCAGTGCTAGAGAACCGGGACAGATCATTCGGGATACGCAGTATTTT. It codes for CSAREPGQIIRDTQYF.

The genes are TRBV27 and TRBJ1-1, with D unresolved. Deletions cut 6 bases from V and 5 bases from J, with 10 bases between. The germline CDR1 and CDR2 sequences are MNHEY and SMNVEV (reference sequence). This CDR3 contains 12 residues. For the CDR3, the DNA is TGTGCCAGCAGGGGTGAGGGAACTGAAGCTTTCTTT. Protein product: CASRGEGTEAFF.

The chain employs TRBV29-1 and TRBJ1-5, with 7 bases fitting TRBD1. Germline values: CDR1 SQVTM, CDR2 ANQGSEA. V shed 5 bases, J shed 4 bases, and the junction held 5 bases outside the gene matches. The CDR3 totals 13 residues. Here the CDR3 reads CSVSTGYNQPQHF. In DNA, the CDR3 is TGCAGCGTTTCGACAGGGTATAATCAGCCCCAGCATTTT.

The V call is TRBV29-1, the J call TRBJ1-5; D call uncertain. CDR3 length: 10 residues. V dropped 4 bases and J dropped 5 bases, with 3 bases sitting between them. Germline loops: CDR1 SQVTM, CDR2 ANQGSEA. The CDR3 is CSVGDQPQHF. CDR3 nucleotide sequence: TGCAGCGTTGGAGATCAGCCCCAGCATTTT. Variable domain in full (rest from reference TRBV29-1 and TRBJ1-5): SAVISQKPSRDICQRGTSLTIQCQVDSQVTMMFWYRQQPGQSLTLIATANQGSEATYESGFVIDKFPISRPNLTFSTLTVSNMSPEDSSIYLCSVGDQPQHFGDGTRLSIL.

This clonotype has only a few counts. The chain uses TRBV4-1 and TRBJ2-1, with D tentatively TRBD2 (6 bases). This CDR3 has 15 amino acids. The ends were cut back, 0 bases at V and 0 bases at J, with 6 bases in the middle. Germline V lookup: CDR1 MGHRA, CDR2 YSYEKL. The CDR3 loop is CASSQDGGSYNEQFF. The CDR3 nucleotides read TGCGCCAGCAGCCAAGACGGGGGCTCCTACAATGAGCAGTTCTTC.

The V and J genes are TRBV6-5 and TRBJ2-7; weak D call: TRBD2 (5 bases). TRBJ2-5 matches the DNA end more closely, so the J call is doubtful. Germline CDR1 MNHEY, CDR2 SVGAGI. This CDR3 region has 14 residues. For the CDR3, the DNA is TGTGCCAGCAGTTACGAGGGTCTAGGGGAGACCCAGTACTTC. Translated, it gives CASSYEGLGETQYF.

The chain uses TRBV27 and TRBJ2-7, with D perhaps given as TRBD1 or TRBD2 (5 bases each). V lost 4 bases and J lost 6, with 22 bases in between. CDR3 size: 16 residues. Looked up from germline, CDR1 is MNHEY and CDR2 is SMNVEV (reference sequence). The DNA for the CDR3 is TGTGCCAGCAGTTCCCCGAGGGGCTTGGGGGATAGCGAGCAGTACTTC. Its protein is CASSSPRGLGDSEQYF.